The rows below give T cell receptor beta chains drawn from one sample of a study of cytomegalovirus exposure and HLA in healthy donors. Using immunoSEQ multiplex PCR, the repertoire was profiled, and TCRdb retains in-frame clones only, with some absent. The data show approximately 100,000 clones, around 72% seen once. Sample: PBMCs. These receptors came from a male donor in good health and CMV-seronegative. The CDR3 runs from the conserved cysteine through the conserved F or W. The D gene is left open where the match is weak. Clone size is not always given. Where it is, it says once, few, many or a class for expanded clones.

CDR3aa,CDR3nt,d_gene,len,j_gene,v_gene,abundance
CASSILAGVAHEQYF,TGTGCCAGTAGTATACTAGCGGGAGTCGCCCACGAGCAGTACTTC,TRBD2,15,TRBJ2-7,TRBV19,-
CASSLGFRGTAETQYF,TGTGCCAGCAGCTTGGGTTTCAGGGGAACCGCAGAGACCCAGTACTTC,-,16,TRBJ2-5,TRBV7-6,-
CASSLNNEQFF,TGTGCCAGCAGCCTCAACAATGAGCAGTTCTTC,-,11,TRBJ2-1,TRBV14,-
CASSPAGAPGYTF,TGTGCCAGCAGCCCAGCGGGGGCACCTGGCTACACCTTC,-,13,TRBJ1-2,TRBV7-2,-
CASSSYRDRGNEQYF,TGTGCCAGCAGCTCGTACCGGGACAGGGGAAACGAGCAGTACTTC,TRBD1,15,TRBJ2-7,TRBV7-8,-
CASSLEQGPGKLFF,TGTGCCAGCAGCCTAGAACAGGGACCGGGAAAACTGTTTTTT,-,14,TRBJ1-4,TRBV2,-
CASSFEVRETQYF,TGTGCCAGCAGCTTTGAGGTTCGGGAGACCCAGTACTTC,-,13,TRBJ2-5,TRBV5-6,few
CASSPVTSGRGYNEQFF,TGCGCCAGCAGCCCCGTCACTAGCGGGAGAGGATACAATGAGCAGTTCTTC,TRBD2,17,TRBJ2-1,TRBV5-1,-
CASSPPGQPYGYTF,TGTGCCAGCAGTCCCCCGGGACAGCCCTATGGCTACACCTTC,TRBD1,14,TRBJ1-2,TRBV28,-
CASSSQGMSEQYF,TGTGCCAGCAGCTCACAGGGTATGTCCGAGCAGTACTTC,-,13,TRBJ2-7,TRBV7-7,once
CASRDLPGQPFF,TGTGCCAGCAGGGACCTTCCGGGACAGCCCTTCTTC,TRBD1,12,TRBJ2-7,TRBV6-1,-
CASRRLGETEAFF,TGTGCCAGCAGACGTTTAGGGGAAACTGAAGCTTTCTTT,-,13,TRBJ1-1,TRBV6-5,-
CASSAAGTNYYEQYF,TGCGCCAGCAGCGCAGCCGGGACTAACTACTACGAGCAGTACTTC,TRBD2,15,TRBJ2-7,TRBV5-1,once
CASSRWRGPGVNTEAFF,TGTGCCAGCAGCCGGTGGAGGGGTCCTGGAGTGAACACTGAAGCTTTCTTT,-,17,TRBJ1-1,TRBV5-6,-
CASSVSGTVYNEQFF,TGTGCCAGCAGCGTTTCCGGGACAGTCTACAATGAGCAGTTCTTC,TRBD1,15,TRBJ2-1,TRBV7-9,-
CASSRRDRRQGTEAFF,TGTGCCAGTAGTCGCCGGGACAGGCGACAGGGGACTGAAGCTTTCTTT,TRBD1,16,TRBJ1-1,TRBV19,-
CASSEGQGRDQPQHF,TGTGCCAGCAGCGAGGGACAGGGTAGGGATCAGCCCCAGCATTTT,TRBD1,15,TRBJ1-5,TRBV13,-
CASSLLGSQYNEQFF,TGTGCCAGCTCACTTCTCGGGAGCCAATACAATGAGCAGTTCTTC,-,15,TRBJ2-1,TRBV18,-
CASSHRRTSGSTDTQYF,TGTGCCAGCAGCCACCGACGGACTAGCGGTTCCACAGATACGCAGTATTTT,TRBD2,17,TRBJ2-3,TRBV7-6,-
CSVVQGGNQPQHF,TGCAGCGTTGTCCAGGGTGGCAATCAGCCCCAGCATTTT,-,13,TRBJ1-5,TRBV29-1,-
CAWRRGQDYEQYF,TGTGCCTGGAGGAGGGGACAGGACTACGAGCAGTACTTC,TRBD1,13,TRBJ2-7,TRBV30,-
CATSRPQARTEAFF,TGTGCCACCAGCAGACCCCAAGCGAGGACTGAAGCTTTCTTT,-,14,TRBJ1-1,TRBV15,-
CTSSLNRDRVIKAGNTIYF,TGCACCAGCAGTTTAAACCGGGACAGGGTTATTAAGGCTGGAAACACCATATATTTT,-,19,TRBJ1-3,TRBV1,-
CASSRRSGNNEKLFF,TGTGCCAGCAGTAGGCGGTCGGGGAATAATGAAAAACTGTTTTTT,-,15,TRBJ1-4,TRBV6-1,-
CASSLGQAIINEQFF,TGTGCCAGCAGCTTAGGACAGGCGATAATTAATGAGCAGTTCTTC,-,15,TRBJ2-1,TRBV7-2,-
CASSIGGLAGAYEQYF,TGTGCCAGTAGTATCGGCGGACTAGCGGGAGCCTACGAGCAGTACTTC,TRBD2,16,TRBJ2-7,TRBV19,few
CASSSLDRGLYEQYF,TGTGCCAGCAGTTCCCTGGACAGGGGCCTTTACGAGCAGTACTTC,TRBD1,15,TRBJ2-7,TRBV27,-
CASSLGQGALEQYF,TGCGCCAGCAGCTTGGGGCAGGGGGCTCTCGAGCAGTACTTC,TRBD1,14,TRBJ2-7,TRBV5-1,-
CASSLDRGYGYTF,TGTGCCAGCAGCTTGGACAGGGGCTATGGCTACACCTTC,TRBD1,13,TRBJ1-2,TRBV7-2,-
CASSFGTGGNIQYF,TGCGCCAGCAGCTTTGGGACAGGGGGCAACATTCAGTACTTC,TRBD1,14,TRBJ2-4,TRBV5-1,-
CASSLRLHEQYF,TGTGCCAGCAGCTTACGACTCCACGAGCAGTACTTC,-,12,TRBJ2-7,TRBV7-2,many
CASSPITGIIAEGNEQFF,TGTGCCAGCTCACCTATTACAGGGATTATAGCCGAGGGGAATGAGCAGTTCTTC,-,18,TRBJ2-1,TRBV18,few
CASSLETANQPQHF,TGTGCCAGCAGCTTAGAGACAGCGAATCAGCCCCAGCATTTT,-,14,TRBJ1-5,TRBV7-9,-
CASSQFRRSTEAFF,TGTGCCAGCAGCCAATTCCGACGGAGCACTGAAGCTTTCTTT,-,14,TRBJ1-1,TRBV14,few
CASSYSGGQETQYF,TGTGCCAGCAGTTACTCGGGGGGCCAAGAGACCCAGTACTTC,-,14,TRBJ2-5,TRBV6-5,-
CSVVRRDRALPYEQYF,TGCAGCGTTGTAAGGCGGGACAGGGCCCTCCCTTACGAGCAGTACTTC,TRBD1,16,TRBJ2-7,TRBV29-1,once
CASSRGAGGPGNEQFF,TGTGCCAGCAGCCGCGGGGCGGGAGGGCCGGGAAATGAGCAGTTCTTC,TRBD2,16,TRBJ2-1,TRBV7-6,-
CASRRESGGFEKLFF,TGTGCCAGCAGGAGAGAATCGGGGGGTTTTGAAAAACTGTTTTTT,-,15,TRBJ1-4,TRBV6-5,-
CASSPPGQGYYEQFF,TGTGCCAGCTCACCCCCGGGACAGGGATATTATGAGCAGTTCTTC,TRBD1,15,TRBJ2-1,TRBV18,few
CASSEQGLIDTQYF,TGTGCCAGCAGTGAACAGGGGCTGATAGATACGCAGTATTTT,TRBD1,14,TRBJ2-3,TRBV6-4,-
CASGQTHRGPTEAFF,TGTGCCAGCGGGCAAACCCACAGGGGGCCTACTGAAGCTTTCTTT,TRBD1,15,TRBJ1-1,TRBV27,-
CASSLAPLAGGSEQFF,TGTGCCAGCAGCTTGGCCCCACTAGCGGGGGGGAGTGAGCAGTTCTTC,TRBD2,16,TRBJ2-1,TRBV5-4,-
CASSVESTDTQYF,TGCGCCAGCAGCGTCGAGAGCACAGATACGCAGTATTTT,-,13,TRBJ2-3,TRBV5-1,-
CASSHVVPNEQFF,TGTGCCAGCAGCCACGTAGTCCCCAATGAGCAGTTCTTC,-,13,TRBJ2-1,TRBV7-3,-
CASERRDSGYEQYF,TGTGCCAGCGAACGTCGGGACAGCGGCTACGAGCAGTACTTC,TRBD1,14,TRBJ2-7,TRBV25-1,-
CASSPGLAGAEQFF,TGTGCCAGCAGCCCGGGACTAGCGGGGGCTGAGCAGTTCTTC,TRBD2,14,TRBJ2-1,TRBV7-2,-
CASSPVSGNQPQHF,TGTGCCAGCAGCCCGGTGTCGGGCAATCAGCCCCAGCATTTT,-,14,TRBJ1-5,TRBV11-2,once
CAIRSRDSYEQYF,TGTGCCATCAGATCCCGGGACAGCTACGAGCAGTACTTC,TRBD1,13,TRBJ2-7,TRBV10-3,-
CASSMAQEDYGYTF,TGTGCCAGTAGTATGGCGCAGGAGGACTATGGCTACACCTTC,-,14,TRBJ1-2,TRBV19,-
CSTRQGSINQETQYF,TGCAGCACTAGACAGGGGTCAATAAATCAAGAGACCCAGTACTTC,TRBD1,15,TRBJ2-5,TRBV29-1,-
CAWLPTVNLNTEAFF,TGTGCCTGGCTCCCTACTGTAAACCTGAACACTGAAGCTTTCTTT,-,15,TRBJ1-1,TRBV30,-
CASSWSSGRGMDTQYF,TGTGCCAGCAGTTGGTCTAGCGGGAGAGGTATGGATACGCAGTATTTT,TRBD2,16,TRBJ2-3,TRBV6-5,-